Listed below are T cell receptor beta chains from one sample, sequenced in a study of blood T cell repertoires in COVID-19. The assay was immunoSEQ multiplex PCR, and TCRdb's table has in-frame clones only and misses some. Here the sample spans under 250,000 clones, about 89% being singletons. Input material: peripheral blood. The source of these receptors is a man in his fifties or sixties who had recovered from COVID-19. Each CDR3 is given with its conserved first and last residue. The order of the fields is CDR3 protein, CDR3 DNA, D gene, clone size, V gene, J gene. D genes are given only for firm matches. Part of the rows lack a size; the others show once, few, many or a class for expanded clones.

CAIASGVGDEQFF	TGTGCCATAGCCTCGGGGGTGGGCGATGAGCAGTTCTTC	-	-	TRBV10-3	TRBJ2-1
CASGGEKLFF	TGTGCCAGCGGCGGCGAAAAACTGTTTTTT	-	once	TRBV6-5	TRBJ1-4
CASSPGAGEQFF	TGTGCCAGCTCACCGGGGGCGGGCGAGCAGTTCTTC	-	-	TRBV18	TRBJ2-1
CASSQPSQSTQYF	TGTGCCAGCAGCCAACCTAGCCAATCGACCCAGTACTTC	-	-	TRBV3-1/TRBV3-2	TRBJ2-5
CASSSPGRVDEQYF	TGTGCCAGTAGTAGTCCAGGCAGGGTCGACGAGCAGTACTTC	-	-	TRBV19	TRBJ2-7
CASSHAGTGGNDGYTF	TGTGCCAGCAGTCATGCCGGGACAGGGGGAAATGATGGCTACACCTTC	-	-	TRBV21-1	TRBJ1-2
CASSTRDREYEQYF	TGTGCCAGCAGCACCCGGGACAGGGAGTACGAGCAGTACTTC	TRBD1	-	TRBV5-4	TRBJ2-7
CASSPLATSEQYF	TGTGCCAGCAGCCCTCTAGCTACCTCCGAGCAGTACTTC	-	-	TRBV5-6	TRBJ2-7
CASSLAGEYNEQFF	TGTGCCAGCAGCCTAGCGGGGGAGTACAATGAGCAGTTCTTC	TRBD2	-	TRBV7-3	TRBJ2-1
CASSPRTEGSTEAFF	TGTGCCAGTAGTCCAAGGACAGAGGGAAGCACTGAAGCTTTCTTT	-	few	TRBV19	TRBJ1-1
CASLGLAGRNEQFF	TGTGCCAGCCTCGGACTAGCGGGGAGAAATGAGCAGTTCTTC	TRBD2	-	TRBV6-1	TRBJ2-1
CASSDRFNEKLFF	TGTGCCAGTAGTGACAGATTTAATGAAAAACTGTTTTTT	-	few	TRBV19	TRBJ1-4
CASSEGTGDNSPLHF	TGTGCCAGCAGTGAAGGGACAGGGGATAATTCACCCCTCCACTTT	TRBD1	medium-sized	TRBV6-1	TRBJ1-6
CASSLGLAGVSTDTQYF	TGTGCCAGCAGCTTAGGCCTAGCGGGAGTTAGCACAGATACGCAGTATTTT	TRBD2	-	TRBV11-2	TRBJ2-3
CAVGQGWDTEAFF	TGTGCCGTCGGACAGGGCTGGGACACTGAAGCTTTCTTT	TRBD1	-	TRBV19	TRBJ1-1
CASSEGRVGTDTQYF	TGTGCCAGCAGTGAAGGGCGGGTGGGCACAGATACGCAGTATTTT	-	-	TRBV6-1	TRBJ2-3
CASSSHREDTQYF	TGTGCCAGCAGCTCCCACAGGGAGGATACGCAGTATTTT	-	-	TRBV7-2	TRBJ2-3